Listed below are T cell receptor beta chains from one sample, sequenced in a study of blood T cells in healthy people across ages. Each CDR3 protein is one row after TCRdb ran MiXCR on the 5' RACE reads. The sample includes about a million distinct CDR3 sequences, just over 50% of them seen just once. The material sequenced was blood. These receptors were taken from a woman aged 55-69 years in good health. Both conserved end residues are part of each CDR3. A D gene is named only where the DNA matches it firmly. Size is omitted from some rows. Given values are once, few, many or a class for expanded clones.

CASPRNRGDAADTQYF | TGTGCCAGCCCACGCAACAGGGGGGATGCAGCCGATACGCAGTATTTT | TRBJ2-3 | TRBV18 | - | TRBD1
CSVRTRPLNTGELFF | TGCAGCGTCCGGACAAGACCGTTGAACACCGGGGAGCTGTTTTTT | TRBJ2-2 | TRBV29-1 | - | -
CASSRVGGPDTQYF | TGCGCCAGCAGCCGAGTCGGGGGGCCAGATACGCAGTATTTT | TRBJ2-3 | TRBV4-1 | - | -
CASSGEREYHQYF | TGTGCCAGCAGTGGTGAGCGGGAGTATCACCAGTACTTC | TRBJ2-5 | TRBV6-1 | - | TRBD2
CSGDRTAGSTQYF | TGCAGCGGGGACAGGACGGCCGGGAGTACGCAGTATTTT | TRBJ2-3 | TRBV29-1 | many | TRBD1
CSVDPSRTGEQYF | TGCAGCGTTGACCCGTCGAGGACAGGGGAACAGTACTTC | TRBJ2-5 | TRBV29-1 | - | TRBD1
CASTFNPQDREDYEQYF | TGTGCCAGCACCTTCAACCCCCAGGACAGGGAAGACTACGAGCAGTACTTC | TRBJ2-7 | TRBV6-2/TRBV6-3 | few | TRBD1
CAISESQAGDLNTQYF | TGTGCCATCAGTGAGTCCCAGGCAGGGGACTTGAATACGCAGTATTTT | TRBJ2-3 | TRBV10-3 | few | -
CASSAGLAGFAYQETQYF | TGTGCCAGCAGCGCGGGACTAGCGGGTTTCGCGTACCAAGAGACCCAGTACTTC | TRBJ2-5 | TRBV9 | few | TRBD2
CASIRGAGGPGDTQYF | TGCGCCAGCATAAGAGGAGCGGGAGGGCCGGGGGATACGCAGTATTTT | TRBJ2-3 | TRBV5-1 | - | TRBD2